A single sample is the source of the 22 T cell receptor beta chains below, sequenced in a study of response to subunit inactivated influenza vaccine. TCRdb recomputed calls from the RT-PCR reads with MiXCR, one row per CDR3 protein. The sample comprises roughly 500,000 distinct CDR3 sequences, about 15% of which are singletons, and 2.5% to 3.5% rests with the top ten. The input for sequencing was CD4+ T cells sorted from PBMCs, taken approximately 25 months after vaccination. The receptors originated from a man aged 50 to 75 who received an inactivated influenza vaccine.

This chain uses TRBV7-2 with TRBJ1-4, with D unclear. Germline values: CDR1 SGHTA, CDR2 FQGNSA. CDR3 length: 15 amino acids. Trimming left V 1 base short and J 4 bases short, with 10 bases between. The chain's CDR3 is CASSLGSGYNEKLFF. In nucleotides, the CDR3 is TGTGCCAGCAGCTTAGGATCAGGCTATAATGAAAAACTGTTTTTT.

This clonotype was observed a handful of times. The chain couples TRBV6-2 or TRBV6-3 to TRBJ1-5; TRBD1 matches at 8 bases. The length of the CDR3 is 14 residues. V shed 5 bases, J shed 6 bases, and the junction held 6 bases outside the gene matches. CDR1 is MNHEY, CDR2 SVGEGT, per germline. CDR3 sequence (DNA): TGTGCCAGCAGTGGGACAGGAAGGACTCAGCCCCAGCATTTT. It codes for CASSGTGRTQPQHF.

The chain has TRBV29-1 and TRBJ2-7, with 8 bases that match TRBD1. The CDR3 runs to 17 residues. With V trimmed by 6 bases and J by 6 bases, 22 bases remained unmatched. Germline values: CDR1 SQVTM, CDR2 ANQGSEA. CDR3 sequence reads: CSVPPGQVASGVREQYF. The CDR3 coding sequence is TGCAGCGTACCGCCGGGACAGGTTGCATCGGGAGTTCGCGAGCAGTACTTC.

This chain links TRBV10-3 with TRBJ2-3, with TRBD1 as a possible D gene (5 bases). Germline CDR1 reads ENHRY; CDR2 reads SYGVKD. With 4 bases removed from V and 4 bases from J, the gap between germline ends came to 9 bases. The CDR3 totals 13 residues. In DNA form, the CDR3 reads TGTGCCATCAGTGTGGACAAGCCAGATACGCAGTATTTT. As protein: CAISVDKPDTQYF.

The sample holds a few counts of this clonotype. The chain combines TRBV20-1 with TRBJ1-5; D is perhaps TRBD1 (5 bases). The germline V gene encodes CDR1 DFQATT and CDR2 SNEGSKA (reference sequence). The CDR3 runs 15 residues. Trimming took off 1 base at V and 2 bases at J, with 12 bases between the two ends. The CDR3 DNA is TGCAGTGCTAGAGCCAGGGAACGGGGCAATCAGCCCCAGCATTTT. As protein: CSARARERGNQPQHF.

In DNA form, the CDR3 reads TGCGCCAGCAGCTCCACGGGACAAGGGGGTGAAGCTTTCTTT. Translation: CASSSTGQGGEAFF. The genes are TRBV5-1 and TRBJ1-1, with D tentatively TRBD1 (6 bases). This CDR3 comprises 14 residues. Germline values: CDR1 SGHRS, CDR2 YFSETQ. V was cut by 3 bases and J by 7 bases, with 16 bases left in between.

V and J are TRBV10-2 and TRBJ1-5, with D tentatively TRBD1 (6 bases). CDR1 and CDR2 from the germline V gene are WSHSY and SAAADI. V lost 3 bases and J 3 bases, leaving 9 bases between the germline ends. This CDR3 spans 14 amino acids. The CDR3 region has the DNA TGCGCCAGCAGTGACAGGGGATACAATCAGCCCCAGCATTTT. Protein: CASSDRGYNQPQHF.

This clonotype was observed a handful of times. The chain joins TRBV12-3 or TRBV12-4 to TRBJ1-5; TRBD1 agrees at 7 bases. J gave up 7 bases and V 5 bases, and 8 bases lay outside the gene matches. This CDR3 contains 14 residues. In nucleotides, the CDR3 is TGTGCCAGCAGTAGGGGACAGTTATCGCAGCCCCAGCATTTT. The encoded protein is CASSRGQLSQPQHF.

The sample holds a few counts of this clonotype. V and J are TRBV7-9 and TRBJ1-5; tentative D call: TRBD1 (6 bases). CDR1 and CDR2 (germline): SEHNR, FQNEAQ (reference sequence). The CDR3 length is 16 residues. Deletions cut 5 bases from V and 2 bases from J, with 16 bases between. The DNA for the CDR3 is TGTGCCAGCAGCCGGGGGCCCACCGCGGGCAATCAGCCCCAGCATTTT. This gives the protein CASSRGPTAGNQPQHF.

This clonotype has at least ten counts. The chain carries TRBV11-2 and TRBJ1-2; D may be TRBD1 (5 bases). The CDR3 is 14 residues long. Per germline, CDR1 SGHAT and CDR2 FQNNGV. V was cut by 5 bases and J by 2 bases, with 12 bases left in between. In DNA, the CDR3 is TGTGCCAGCAGCGCGACCCGGGGGAACTATGGCTACACCTTC. Translation: CASSATRGNYGYTF.

This clonotype was counted between two and nine times. The chain employs TRBV25-1 and TRBJ2-2; D possibly matches TRBD1 or TRBD2 (6 bases each). Trimming took 1 base from V and 3 from J, leaving 18 bases between them. CDR3 length: 18 residues. Germline CDR1 reads MGHDK; CDR2 reads SYGVNS. Here the CDR3 reads CASSELLGRGPYTGELFF. CDR3 sequence (DNA): TGTGCCAGCAGTGAATTGTTAGGTCGGGGGCCCTACACCGGGGAGCTGTTTTTT.

The chain joins TRBV12-3 or TRBV12-4 to TRBJ1-6; D call uncertain. The CDR3 contains 13 residues. V dropped 5 bases and J dropped 14 bases, with 16 bases sitting between them. CDR3 loop: CASSPYLGGTLHF. In nucleotides, the CDR3 is TGTGCCAGCAGTCCCTATCTGGGCGGGACCCTCCACTTT.

This clonotype was counted a few times. V usage is TRBV28 and J usage is TRBJ2-2; weak D call: TRBD2 (7 bases). Germline CDR1 is MDHEN and CDR2 is SYDVKM. This CDR3 region has 14 residues. With 8 bases removed from V and 1 base from J, the gap between germline ends came to 11 bases. The CDR3 loop is CASRGAGNTGELFF. For the CDR3, the DNA is TGTGCCAGCCGGGGGGCAGGGAACACCGGGGAGCTGTTTTTT. Using reference TRBV28 and TRBJ2-2 for the parts outside the CDR3, the full variable domain is DVKVTQSSRYLVKRTGEKVFLECVQDMDHENMFWYRQDPGLGLRLIYFSYDVKMKEKGDIPEGYSVSREKKERFSLILESASTNQTSMYLCASRGAGNTGELFFGEGSRLTVL.

This clonotype has only a few counts. This chain connects TRBV6-5 to TRBJ2-7; 10 bases line up with TRBD1. Germline CDR1 reads MNHEY; CDR2 reads SVGAGI. The CDR3 runs to 16 residues. The V segment lost 4 bases and the J segment 3 bases; nucleotides outside the gene matches: 9. CDR3 residues: CASSSTGGAVVYEQYF. For the CDR3, the DNA is TGTGCCAGCAGTTCGACAGGGGGCGCCGTCGTCTACGAGCAGTACTTC.

The genes are TRBV12-3 or TRBV12-4 and TRBJ2-5; no clear D. V lost 1 base and J lost 2, with 14 bases in between. This CDR3 comprises 16 residues. In nucleotides, the CDR3 is TGTGCCAGCAGTTTAGGATGGGTAGGACCTCAAGAGACCCAGTACTTC. As protein: CASSLGWVGPQETQYF.

The chain links TRBV6-2 or TRBV6-3 to TRBJ2-3; no clear D gene. The ends were cut back, 7 bases at V and 1 base at J, with 12 bases in the middle. The CDR3 length is 14 residues. CDR1 and CDR2 (germline): MNHEY, SVGEGT. CDR3 in DNA: TGTGCCAGCACCCCCCGGGCAGGCACAGATACGCAGTATTTT. Protein sequence: CASTPRAGTDTQYF.

The genes are TRBV5-1 and TRBJ2-1; D not certain. Trimming cost V 2 bases and J 5 bases, with 11 bases left between them. Germline V lookup: CDR1 SGHRS, CDR2 YFSETQ. This CDR3 is 14 amino acids long. The CDR3 DNA follows: TGCGCCAGCAGCTTATCCGGGTCCGACAATGAGCAGTTCTTC. This translates into CASSLSGSDNEQFF.

The rearrangement uses TRBV24-1 and TRBJ2-3; D may be TRBD2 (7 bases). The V gene lost 2 bases and the J gene lost 4 bases, with 18 bases spanning the gap. Germline CDR1 KGHDR, CDR2 SFDVKD. The CDR3 sequence is 17 residues long. CDR3 sequence: CATSDYGGGAGSDTQYF. In nucleotides, the CDR3 is TGTGCCACCAGTGATTACGGCGGGGGCGCGGGCTCAGATACGCAGTATTTT.

This clonotype was detected ten times or more. The gene calls are TRBV5-5 and TRBJ2-2; 9 bases are shared with TRBD2. Per germline, CDR1 SGHKS and CDR2 YYEKEE (reference sequence). With 0 bases clipped from V and 4 bases from J, the junction kept 4 bases outside the gene matches. The CDR3 loop spans 16 amino acids. CDR3 DNA sequence: TGTGCCAGCAGCTTGGTTGCGGGGGGGAGCACCGGGGAGCTGTTTTTT. This sequence encodes CASSLVAGGSTGELFF.

This clonotype was observed a handful of times. The J gene is TRBJ2-1, the V gene TRBV21-1; TRBD1 is taken as the D call from the table, unchecked against the DNA. TRBV21-1 is deemed a pseudogene. This CDR3 is 16 amino acids long. CDR3 loop: CASSRRTGGSYNEQFF. For the CDR3, the DNA is TGTGCCAGCAGCCGGAGGACAGGGGGCTCCTACAATGAGCAGTTCTTC.

The V and J genes are TRBV6-1 and TRBJ2-1, with D unresolved. CDR1 MNHNS and CDR2 SASEGT come from the germline V gene. CDR3 length: 13 amino acids. With 6 bases removed from V and 11 bases from J, the gap between germline ends came to 17 bases. Written as DNA, the CDR3 is TGTGCCAGCAGCCCCGAACCTCGGCGGAAGCAGTTCTTC. Translation: CASSPEPRRKQFF.

In this sample, this clonotype turned up a few times. The rearrangement uses TRBV10-3 and TRBJ1-2, with D tentatively TRBD1 (5 bases). CDR3 length: 14 residues. V was shortened by 6 bases and J by 4 bases, with 15 bases between the two germline ends. Germline V gene lookup returns CDR1 ENHRY and CDR2 SYGVKD. The CDR3 nucleotides are TGTGCCATCAGCCCCGATCAGGGATCCTATGGCTACACCTTC. Translated, it gives CAISPDQGSYGYTF.